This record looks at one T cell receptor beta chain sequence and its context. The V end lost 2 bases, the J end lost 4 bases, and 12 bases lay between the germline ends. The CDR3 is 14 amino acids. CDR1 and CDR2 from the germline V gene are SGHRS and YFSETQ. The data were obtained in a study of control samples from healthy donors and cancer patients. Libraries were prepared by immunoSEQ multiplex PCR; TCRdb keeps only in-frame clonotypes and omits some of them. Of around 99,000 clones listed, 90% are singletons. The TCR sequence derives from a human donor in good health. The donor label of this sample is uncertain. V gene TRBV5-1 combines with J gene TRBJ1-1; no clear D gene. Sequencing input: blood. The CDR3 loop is CASSLLEWGTEAFF. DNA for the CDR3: TGCGCCAGCAGCTTACTGGAATGGGGCACTGAAGCTTTCTTT.